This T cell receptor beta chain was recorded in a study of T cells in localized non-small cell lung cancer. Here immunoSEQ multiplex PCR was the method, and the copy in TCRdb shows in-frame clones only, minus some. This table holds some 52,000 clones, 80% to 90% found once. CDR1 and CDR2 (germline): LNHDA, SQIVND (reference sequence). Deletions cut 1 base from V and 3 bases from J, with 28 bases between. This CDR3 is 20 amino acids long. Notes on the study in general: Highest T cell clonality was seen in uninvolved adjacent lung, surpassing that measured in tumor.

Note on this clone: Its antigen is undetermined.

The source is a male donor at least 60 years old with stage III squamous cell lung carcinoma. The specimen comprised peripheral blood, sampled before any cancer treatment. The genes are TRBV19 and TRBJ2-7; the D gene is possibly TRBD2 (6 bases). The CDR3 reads CASSIGLPVRTAGKNYEQYF. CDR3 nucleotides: TGTGCCAGTAGTATAGGGTTGCCGGTCCGAACGGCGGGAAAAAACTACGAGCAGTACTTC.